The 22 T cell receptor beta chains listed next were all sequenced from one sample in a study of control samples from healthy donors and cancer patients. Sequencing used immunoSEQ multiplex PCR; TCRdb keeps in-frame clones, though not all of them. The sample records tens of thousands of clones, around 80% being singletons. The sequenced sample was blood. The receptors were gathered from a woman aged 60 to 75 in good health.

This rearrangement joins TRBV24-1 to TRBJ2-1; either TRBD1 or TRBD2 may fit D (5 bases each). V was clipped by 3 bases and J by 0 bases, with 8 bases between them. This CDR3 has 15 amino acids. The germline CDR1 and CDR2 sequences are KGHDR and SFDVKD. This CDR3 reads CATSDGGSSYNEQFF. In DNA, the CDR3 is TGTGCCACCAGTGATGGGGGAAGCTCCTACAATGAGCAGTTCTTC.

V usage is TRBV9 and J usage is TRBJ2-7, with 10 bases aligning to TRBD2. Germline assignment: CDR1 SGDLS and CDR2 YYNGEE. V was pared by 3 bases and J by 4 bases, with 10 bases of the junction left unmatched. This CDR3 contains 16 residues. CDR3 DNA: TGTGCCAGCAGCGCGAAGGGAGCGGGGGGGCCTTACGAGCAGTACTTC. Protein: CASSAKGAGGPYEQYF.

The chain joins TRBV12-5 to TRBJ2-3; TRBD2 matches at 11 bases. Germline CDR1 is LGHNT and CDR2 is FRNRAP. The CDR3 is made up of 16 amino acids. Trimming at V came to 1 base and at J to 5 bases, leaving 5 bases not matched to a gene. CDR3 region: CASGLGLLAGGDTQYF. CDR3 coding DNA: TGTGCTAGTGGTTTGGGGCTTCTAGCGGGAGGAGATACGCAGTATTTT.

CDR3 DNA sequence: TGTGCCAGCAGCGTTCAGGGGACCGTGCGGCAGCCCCAGCATTTT. As protein: CASSVQGTVRQPQHF. The V call is TRBV5-6, the J call TRBJ1-5; TRBD1 is a possible D gene (6 bases). CDR1 is SGHDT, CDR2 YYEEEE, per germline. The CDR3 is 15 amino acids. V gave up 4 bases and J gave up 7 bases, with 18 bases separating them.

The chain carries TRBV7-9 and TRBJ2-7; maybe TRBD2 (5 bases). Per the germline V gene, CDR1 is SEHNR and CDR2 is FQNEAQ (reference sequence). V was cut by 4 bases and J by 6 bases, with 13 bases left in between. The CDR3 consists of 13 residues. The CDR3 bases are TGTGCCAGCAGCTCCGTCGGACTTCTCGAGCAGTACTTC. This encodes CASSSVGLLEQYF.

The rearrangement joins TRBV7-2 to TRBJ2-3, with TRBD2 matching over 12 bases. This CDR3 spans 18 amino acids. Unmatched junction bases numbered 6, after V lost 0 bases and J lost 2 bases. Germline-derived CDR1 and CDR2 are SGHTA and FQGNSA. CDR3 sequence: CASSLAKTSGSPTDTQYF. CDR3 sequence (DNA): TGTGCCAGCAGCTTAGCGAAGACTAGCGGGAGCCCCACAGATACGCAGTATTTT.

The chain couples TRBV27 to TRBJ2-1, with D perhaps matching TRBD2 (7 bases). Trimming pared 7 bases from V and 5 bases from J, leaving 18 bases between. This CDR3 is built from 15 residues. Germline V gene lookup returns CDR1 MNHEY and CDR2 SMNVEV (reference sequence). CDR3 in amino acids: CASTAGASVNNEQFF. The CDR3 DNA reads TGTGCCAGCACGGCGGGGGCCTCGGTAAACAATGAGCAGTTCTTC.

The chain recombines TRBV27 with TRBJ1-4; no definite D call. This CDR3 region has 15 residues. Trimming shortened V by 2 bases and J by 5 bases, and 12 bases separated the two germline ends. CDR1 and CDR2 from the germline V gene are MNHEY and SMNVEV (reference sequence). The CDR3 sequence: CASSLNRGYNEKLFF. CDR3 coding DNA: TGTGCCAGCAGTTTAAATCGGGGATACAATGAAAAACTGTTTTTT.

The chain uses TRBV6-5 and TRBJ2-1, with no clear D. Germline CDR1 reads MNHEY; CDR2 reads SVGAGI. CDR3 length: 14 residues. V lost 7 bases and J lost 5, with 15 bases in between. The CDR3 sequence is CASIGPVGNNEQFF. CDR3 coding DNA: TGTGCCAGCATAGGGCCAGTAGGGAACAATGAGCAGTTCTTC.

This clone was detected many times. V gene TRBV7-2 combines with J gene TRBJ2-3; D might be TRBD2 (6 bases). The CDR3 runs to 15 residues. The germline gives CDR1 SGHTA, CDR2 FQGNSA. The germline V and J ends were trimmed by 3 bases and 2 bases, with 12 bases remaining between them. DNA of the CDR3: TGTGCCAGCAGCTTGGCGGGGTCGAACACAGATACGCAGTATTTT. It codes for CASSLAGSNTDTQYF.

CDR3 coding DNA: TGTGCCAGCTCTTTGGGGCAGGGCACTGAAGCTTTCTTT. Its translation: CASSLGQGTEAFF. The chain links TRBV18 to TRBJ1-1; TRBD1 is a possible D gene (5 bases). Trimming cost V 6 bases and J 4 bases, with 12 bases left between them. Germline V gene sequence: CDR1 KGHSH, CDR2 LQKENI. This CDR3 is built from 13 residues.

The CDR3 bases are TGTGCCAGCAGTTACGGGCAGACAGCTTCGGATGAGCAGTTCTTC. Protein sequence: CASSYGQTASDEQFF. The chain combines TRBV6-2 or TRBV6-3 with TRBJ2-1; tentative D call: TRBD1 (5 bases). Germline V gives CDR1 MNHEY, CDR2 SVGEGT. V lost 2 bases and J lost 8, with 16 bases in between. The CDR3 length is 15 residues.

The V gene is TRBV6-1, the J gene TRBJ1-3; weak D call: TRBD1 (5 bases). The germline gives CDR1 MNHNS, CDR2 SASEGT. The V and J ends lost 3 bases and 0 bases respectively, with 15 bases between them. This CDR3 has 17 amino acids. The CDR3 DNA sequence: TGTGCCAGCAGTGACGCAGGGAGCCCCATCTCTGGAAACACCATATATTTT. This translates into CASSDAGSPISGNTIYF.

V usage is TRBV3-1 (or the pseudogene TRBV3-2) and J usage is TRBJ2-7, with 7 bases lining up with TRBD2. The CDR3 is made up of 17 amino acids. The trim removed 1 base at V and 5 bases at J, leaving 14 bases unmatched. Per the germline V gene, CDR1 is LGHDT and CDR2 is YNNKEL (reference sequence). The CDR3 loop is CASSQGPGKRGTHEQYF. The CDR3 coding sequence is TGTGCCAGCAGCCAAGGCCCTGGGAAGCGGGGAACACACGAGCAGTACTTC.

V and J are TRBV7-9 and TRBJ2-2, with 9 bases lining up with TRBD1. The V gene's germline CDR1 is SEHNR and CDR2 FQNEAQ (reference sequence). This CDR3 has 15 residues. Trimming cost V 6 bases and J 5 bases; bases outside gene matches: 7. Written as DNA, the CDR3 is TGTGCCAGCAGAACGGGACAGGGCATTACCGGGGAGCTGTTTTTT. This gives the protein CASRTGQGITGELFF.

V usage is TRBV4-3 and J usage is TRBJ1-1, with D possibly matching TRBD1 (5 bases). Germline CDR1 reads LGHNA; CDR2 reads YSLEER. Trimming stripped 1 base from V and 5 bases from J, with 11 bases between. There are 14 residues in the CDR3. CDR3 nucleotide sequence: TGCGCCAGCAGCCAAGGGTGGGGGGGAACTGAAGCTTTCTTT. Protein sequence: CASSQGWGGTEAFF.

The chain recombines TRBV7-6 with TRBJ1-5; possibly TRBD1 for D (5 bases). V was trimmed by 2 bases and J by 6 bases, leaving 17 bases between them. The CDR3 has 16 residues. Looked up from germline, CDR1 is SGHVS and CDR2 is FNYEAQ. This CDR3 reads CASSLKRGESIQPQHF. The CDR3 DNA reads as TGTGCCAGCAGCTTAAAGAGGGGAGAAAGTATTCAGCCCCAGCATTTT.

The chain combines TRBV5-1 with TRBJ1-1; 8 bases align to TRBD1. Per the germline V gene, CDR1 is SGHRS and CDR2 is YFSETQ. V lost 2 bases, J lost 1 base, and 1 base stayed unmatched. This CDR3 is 14 amino acids long. The CDR3 loop is CASSFGTGNTEAFF. The CDR3 DNA is TGCGCCAGCAGCTTCGGGACAGGGAACACTGAAGCTTTCTTT.

This chain uses TRBV20-1 with TRBJ1-1, with 9 bases aligning to TRBD1. CDR1 and CDR2 (germline): DFQATT, SNEGSKA (reference sequence). The CDR3 length is 15 residues. V was pared by 6 bases and J by 5 bases, with 13 bases of the junction left unmatched. CDR3 in amino acids: CSASTGGWSWTEAFF. The CDR3 DNA reads as TGCAGTGCCAGTACAGGGGGCTGGTCGTGGACTGAAGCTTTCTTT.

This chain joins TRBV6-2 or TRBV6-3 and TRBJ2-7; tentatively, D is TRBD1 (6 bases). The CDR3 is 15 residues long. Germline-derived CDR1 and CDR2 are MNHEY and SVGEGT. V gave up 6 bases and J gave up 7 bases, with 22 bases separating them. In DNA form, the CDR3 reads TGTGCCAGCAGCATAAGTTGGGGGACACGCGGGGAGCAGTACTTC. Translation: CASSISWGTRGEQYF.

The CDR3: CASTPSGTLGEKLFF. CDR3 in DNA: TGTGCCAGCACCCCATCCGGAACGCTCGGTGAAAAACTGTTTTTT. The rearrangement links TRBV7-9 to TRBJ1-4; the D is unclear. CDR1 is SEHNR, CDR2 FQNEAQ, per germline (reference sequence). Between the trimmed V and J ends, which lost 7 bases and 7 bases, there was a span of 19 bases. This CDR3 spans 15 amino acids.

The sample holds a few counts of this clone. The chain has TRBV9 and TRBJ2-3, with D perhaps assigned TRBD1 or TRBD2 (6 bases each). The length of the CDR3 is 14 residues. The germline V gene encodes CDR1 SGDLS and CDR2 YYNGEE. V lost 2 bases to trimming and J lost 4 bases, with 11 bases between them. In DNA form, the CDR3 reads TGTGCCAGCAGCGTCGAAGGGGGGCCAGATACGCAGTATTTT. This translates into CASSVEGGPDTQYF.